These 9 T cell receptor beta chains share one sample of origin, sequenced in a study of tumor and adjacent non-tumor tissue in lung cancer. The library came from three nested PCR rounds adapted from ARM-PCR protocols. TCRdb fed the multiplex PCR reads into MiXCR, producing one record per CDR3 protein. The sample consists of 69,000 or so distinct CDR3 sequences, around 73% of them appearing once. The template was RNA from unsorted bulk tissue. Material: lung tumor tissue. These TCRs come from a man between 60 and 75 years old with non-small cell lung cancer.

With respect to this clonotype: In this CDR3 the conserved last residue, phenylalanine or tryptophan, is missing, so a read error is likely. This CDR3 reads CASSLGGGRDTGELFI. The DNA of the CDR3 is TGTGCCAGCAGTTTAGGAGGAGGCCGAGACACCGGGGAGCTGTTTATT. The chain combines TRBV12-3 or TRBV12-4 with TRBJ2-2; tentatively, D is TRBD2 (5 bases). The CDR3 sequence is 16 residues long. V was clipped by 1 base and J by 3 bases, with 12 bases between them.

A word on this clonotype: A much more abundant neighbour one base away suggests this may be a read error. In DNA, the CDR3 is TGCGCCAGCAGCGTCCGGGACACCCAGTTCTTC. This sequence encodes CASSVRDTQFF. The gene calls are TRBV5-1 and TRBJ2-1; the D gene is possibly TRBD1 (6 bases). V was clipped by 4 bases and J by 13 bases, with 12 bases between them. The CDR3 length is 11 residues. The germline CDR1 and CDR2 sequences are SGHRS and YFSETQ.

In regard to this clonotype: At one end the junction does not follow the germline gene, possibly because of a read error. The chain links TRBV6-6 to TRBJ2-6; D remains ambiguous. CDR1 is MNHNY and CDR2 is SVGAGI in the germline V gene (reference sequence). This CDR3 contains 12 residues. The CDR3 DNA is TGTGCCAGCAGGTCTGGAGCCAACTTCCTGACTTTC. It codes for CASRSGANFLTF.

Regarding this clonotype: A much larger clone lies one base from this, so it may be a read error. The chain uses TRBV6-1 and TRBJ2-6; the D is unclear. Trimming left V 6 bases short and J 0 bases short, with 9 bases between. Germline CDR1 and CDR2: MNHNS and SASEGT. The CDR3 is 15 amino acids. CDR3 sequence reads: CASRVRASGANVLTF. CDR3 DNA: TGTGCCAGCAGAGTCAGAGCCTCTGGGGCCAACGTCCTGACTTTC.

This clonotype was seen a few times. A much larger clone differs from this one at a single base, so this may be a read error. The conserved closing phenylalanine or tryptophan is absent in this CDR3, likely reflecting a read error. The genes are TRBV7-9 and TRBJ2-4, with D perhaps TRBD2 (6 bases). The CDR3 extends over 14 amino acids. Germline CDR1 SEHNR, CDR2 FQNEAQ (reference sequence). Trimming shortened V by 5 bases and J by 8 bases, and 16 bases separated the two germline ends. CDR3 sequence: CASSPLGGLDIQYL. CDR3 coding DNA: TGTGCCAGCAGCCCACTCGGGGGTCTGGACATTCAGTACTTA.

Of note for this clonotype: The junction departs from the called germline gene at one end, perhaps through a read error. V is TRBV11-1 and J is TRBJ2-3; the match to TRBD1 covers 8 bases. The CDR3 extends over 15 amino acids. Germline CDR1 is SGHAT and CDR2 is FQDESV (reference sequence). CDR3 amino acids: CTSSPRTGLTDTQYF. The CDR3 DNA reads TGTACCAGCAGTCCCCGGACAGGGTTAACAGATACGCAGTATTTT.

Concerning this clonotype: A junction end diverges from the germline sequence, so it may reflect a read error. The V gene is TRBV20-1, the J gene TRBJ2-1; 8 nucleotides line up with TRBD2. There are 15 residues in the CDR3. CDR1 and CDR2 (germline): DFQATT, SNEGSKA (reference sequence). CDR3 DNA: TGCAGTGCCAGTGGGCATAGCGGGATTTTGAATGAACAGTTCTTC. Encoded protein: CSASGHSGILNEQFF.

In the case of this clonotype: This CDR3 is missing its conserved last phenylalanine or tryptophan, likely due to a read error. No DNA is shown, since the ends of the CDR3 on it are uncertain; the CDR3 is the one TCRdb lists. The rearrangement uses TRBV11-1 and TRBJ1-1; no DNA check was done on the table's D call, TRBD1. Germline assignment: CDR1 SGHAT and CDR2 FQDESV (reference sequence). A total of 13 residues make up the CDR3, ends included. The chain's CDR3 is CASSLAPGAEALY.

For this clonotype: Germline is not matched at one junction end, which may reflect a read error. This chain joins TRBV29-1 and TRBJ1-1; D gene ambiguous. The CDR3 loop spans 12 amino acids. CDR1 SQVTM and CDR2 ANQGSEA come from the germline V gene. Written as DNA, the CDR3 is TGCAGCGTTGTGCCAACGAAGACTGAAACTTTCTTC. It codes for CSVVPTKTETFF.